Listed here are 20 T cell receptor beta chains from one sample, sequenced in a study of T cell responses to AZD1222 COVID-19 vaccine. Profiling relied on immunoSEQ multiplex PCR, and the TCRdb table lists in-frame clones only, not all of them. The sample lists approximately 150,000 clones; about 92% were seen once. The sequencing used peripheral blood, collected on day 0 of AZD1222 vaccination. The source of these receptors is an adult in good health.

The chain couples TRBV7-2 to TRBJ2-3, with TRBD2 matching over 12 bases. V lost 5 bases and J lost 10; bases outside the gene matches: 7. This CDR3 comprises 14 residues. Germline values: CDR1 SGHTA, CDR2 FQGNSA. Here the CDR3 DNA reads TGTGCCAGCAGCAAGGGACTAGCGGGTCGTGCGCAGTATTTT. It yields the protein CASSKGLAGRAQYF.

The chain is built from TRBV7-2 and TRBJ2-7; 9 positions match TRBD2. CDR3 length equals 16 residues. The germline CDR1 and CDR2 sequences are SGHTA and FQGNSA. Trimming cost V 1 base and J 5 bases; bases outside gene matches: 9. In DNA form, the CDR3 reads TGTGCCAGCAGCTTAGATTTGGGTCTAGCGGGGCACGAGCAGTACTTC. Translated, it gives CASSLDLGLAGHEQYF. Complete variable domain (other parts from reference TRBV7-2 and TRBJ2-7): GAGVSQSPSNKVTEKGKDVELRCDPISGHTALYWYRQSLGQGLEFLIYFQGNSAPDKSGLPSDRFSAERTGGSVSTLTIQRTQQEDSAVYLCASSLDLGLAGHEQYFGPGTRLTVT.

The CDR3 loop is CASSLGGLYFSYEQYF. In nucleotides, the CDR3 is TGCGCCAGCAGCTTGGGTGGGCTCTACTTCTCCTACGAGCAGTACTTC. V is TRBV5-1 and J is TRBJ2-7, with D uncertain. The CDR3 is made up of 16 amino acids. V was cut by 0 bases and J by 0 bases, with 13 bases left in between. Looked up from germline, CDR1 is SGHRS and CDR2 is YFSETQ.

The gene calls are TRBV18 and TRBJ2-1; D is unresolved. Trimming removed 2 bases from V and 2 bases from J, with 7 bases in between. This CDR3 has 14 amino acids. CDR1 KGHSH and CDR2 LQKENI come from the germline V gene. Here the CDR3 reads CASSPASPYNEQFF. The CDR3 DNA sequence: TGTGCCAGCTCACCAGCTTCCCCCTACAATGAGCAGTTCTTC. The full variable domain, completed using reference TRBV18 and TRBJ2-1, is NAGVMQNPRHLVRRRGQEARLRCSPMKGHSHVYWYRQLPEEGLKFMVYLQKENIIDESGMPKERFSAEFPKEGPSILRIQQVVRGDSAAYFCASSPASPYNEQFFGPGTRLTVL.

The chain joins TRBV7-9 to TRBJ1-6, with D unclear. The CDR3 loop spans 13 amino acids. Per germline, CDR1 SEHNR and CDR2 FQNEAQ (reference sequence). V lost 2 bases, J lost 5 bases, and 4 bases lay in between. As DNA, the CDR3 is TGTGCCAGCAGCTTAACAGATAATTCACCCCTCCACTTT. This codes for CASSLTDNSPLHF.

CDR3 nucleotides: TGTGCCATCAGTGAACTGGGGGGCCCGAGAGAGACCCAGTACTTC. Residues: CAISELGGPRETQYF. The chain joins TRBV10-3 to TRBJ2-5; D may be TRBD1 or TRBD2 (6 bases each). The length of the CDR3 is 15 residues. With 3 bases removed from V and 4 bases from J, the gap between germline ends came to 15 bases. CDR1 and CDR2 (germline): ENHRY, SYGVKD.

The V call is TRBV5-4, the J call TRBJ2-7, with a possible D match to TRBD1 (6 bases). Germline-derived CDR1 and CDR2 are SGHNT and YYREEE (reference sequence). The CDR3 contains 14 residues. The V and J ends lost 2 bases and 2 bases respectively, with 11 bases between them. CDR3 bases: TGTGCCAGCAGCTTAGGACAGCAGACCTACGAGCAGTACTTC. Protein product: CASSLGQQTYEQYF.

V and J are TRBV27 and TRBJ2-5; 8 bases agree with TRBD2. The germline CDR1 and CDR2 sequences are MNHEY and SMNVEV (reference sequence). This CDR3 contains 16 residues. J was trimmed by 1 base and V by 3 bases; bases with no gene match: 7. DNA for the CDR3: TGTGCCAGCAGTTTGTGGGCGGGGGGACCCCAAGAGACCCAGTACTTC. Translation: CASSLWAGGPQETQYF.

This chain joins TRBV5-4 and TRBJ1-2; 9 positions match TRBD1. The CDR3 has 14 residues. Germline lookup yields CDR1 SGHNT and CDR2 YYREEE (reference sequence). The junction had 11 bases not matched to a gene; V was cut back by 6 bases and J by 8 bases. DNA for the CDR3: TGTGCCAGCACGAATCCCGGGACAGGGACCGGCTACACCTTC. This sequence encodes CASTNPGTGTGYTF.

V usage is TRBV6-5 and J usage is TRBJ1-2; a possible D gene is TRBD1 (5 bases). The CDR3 contains 12 residues. Trimming removed 3 bases from V and 6 bases from J, with 8 bases in between. Germline assignment: CDR1 MNHEY and CDR2 SVGAGI. This CDR3 is CASSYQGHGYTF. In nucleotides, the CDR3 is TGTGCCAGCAGTTATCAGGGCCATGGCTACACCTTC.

The chain has TRBV27 and TRBJ1-6; the match to TRBD1 covers 9 bases. With V trimmed by 3 bases and J by 10 bases, 4 bases remained unmatched. This CDR3 region has 14 residues. The germline V gene has CDR1 MNHEY and CDR2 SMNVEV (reference sequence). The CDR3 region has the DNA TGTGCCAGCAGTTTGATGGACAGGGGATCACCCCTCCACTTT. This sequence encodes CASSLMDRGSPLHF.

The rearrangement joins TRBV4-2 to TRBJ2-7; 11 bases fit TRBD1. Trimming cost V 4 bases and J 5 bases; bases outside gene matches: 7. Germline assignment: CDR1 LGHNA and CDR2 YNFKEQ. The CDR3 spans 15 residues. CDR3 nucleotides: TGTGCCAGCAGCCGAAAGGGACAGGGGGGCCACGAGCAGTACTTC. Translation gives CASSRKGQGGHEQYF.

The V call is TRBV10-3, the J call TRBJ1-1; no reliable D call. The V end was cut by 6 bases, the J end by 4 bases, with 15 bases between. Looked up from germline, CDR1 is ENHRY and CDR2 is SYGVKD. The CDR3 spans 14 residues. Here the CDR3 DNA reads TGTGCCATCAGATCCGACAAGGGTAGCACTGAAGCTTTCTTT. Translated: CAIRSDKGSTEAFF.

The chain joins TRBV30 to TRBJ2-7; 14 bases are a match to TRBD2. The V gene end was trimmed by 5 bases and the J gene end by 5 bases; junction bases not matched to a gene: 8. Germline-derived CDR1 and CDR2 are GTSNPN and SVGIG (reference sequence). There are 15 residues in the CDR3. CDR3 sequence: CAWSGLAGVGNEQYF. CDR3 coding DNA: TGTGCCTGGTCGGGACTAGCGGGAGTAGGGAACGAGCAGTACTTC.

The rearrangement uses TRBV18 and TRBJ1-6; D uncertain. This CDR3 region has 19 residues. The V gene lost 2 bases and the J gene lost 1 base, with 18 bases spanning the gap. CDR1 KGHSH and CDR2 LQKENI come from the germline V gene. The CDR3 reads CASSPLPRTEASYNSPLHF. CDR3 nucleotide sequence: TGTGCCAGCTCACCATTGCCCAGGACGGAGGCTTCCTATAATTCACCCCTCCACTTT.

This clone was found once. This chain connects TRBV7-8 to TRBJ1-5; D might be TRBD1 (5 bases). Trimming took off 3 bases at V and 11 bases at J, with 14 bases between the two ends. From germline, CDR1 is SGHVS and CDR2 FQNEAQ. This CDR3 is built from 13 residues. CDR3 sequence reads: CASSFEPGAAQHF. Written as DNA, the CDR3 is TGTGCCAGCAGCTTTGAGCCCGGGGCGGCCCAGCATTTT.

The CDR3 nucleotides read TGTGCCAGCAGCCTATTCGGACTGCCCCCGGACGAGCAGTACTTC. Protein: CASSLFGLPPDEQYF. This sequence joins TRBV7-2 and TRBJ2-7; possible D gene TRBD2, 5 bases. V dropped 5 bases and J dropped 5 bases, with 19 bases sitting between them. This CDR3 spans 15 amino acids. In germline, CDR1 is SGHTA, CDR2 FQGNSA.

V and J are TRBV2 and TRBJ2-7, with 7 bases matching TRBD1. V lost 8 bases to trimming and J lost 2 bases; unmatched junction nucleotides: 6. The germline V gene encodes CDR1 SNHLY and CDR2 FYNNEI. This CDR3 region has 13 residues. CDR3: CASRRTGTYEQYF. The CDR3 DNA follows: TGTGCCAGCCGACGGACAGGTACCTACGAGCAGTACTTC. Filled out from reference TRBV2 and TRBJ2-7, the complete variable domain reads EPEVTQTPSHQVTQMGQEVILRCVPISNHLYFYWYRQILGQKVEFLVSFYNNEISEKSEIFDDQFSVERPDGSNFTLKIRSTKLEDSAMYFCASRRTGTYEQYFGPGTRLTVT.

This clone has just one count. This sequence joins TRBV27 and TRBJ2-1; D is uncertain. Germline lookup yields CDR1 MNHEY and CDR2 SMNVEV (reference sequence). With 0 bases removed from V and 4 bases from J, the gap between germline ends came to 13 bases. The CDR3 runs 16 residues. The CDR3 loop is CASSLSGLVGYNEQFF. The CDR3 region has the DNA TGTGCCAGCAGTTTATCTGGGTTGGTGGGTTACAATGAGCAGTTCTTC.

V gene TRBV5-1 combines with J gene TRBJ2-3, with a possible D match to TRBD1 (5 bases). V dropped 0 bases and J dropped 6 bases, with 14 bases sitting between them. CDR1 and CDR2 (germline): SGHRS, YFSETQ. The CDR3 covers 15 residues. CDR3 coding DNA: TGCGCCAGCAGCTTGGCCCCTCCGCAGGGCGATACGCAGTATTTT. This encodes CASSLAPPQGDTQYF. The full variable domain, with the rest looked up from reference TRBV5-1 and TRBJ2-3, is KAGVTQTPRYLIKTRGQQVTLSCSPISGHRSVSWYQQTPGQGLQFLFEYFSETQRNKGNFPGRFSGRQFSNSRSEMNVSTLELGDSALYLCASSLAPPQGDTQYFGPGTRLTVL.